The 21 T cell receptor beta chains below come from one sample, sequenced in a study of technical replicates of blood from several donors. Method: immunoSEQ multiplex PCR; TCRdb's copy keeps in-frame clones and lacks some. The sample consists of about 80,000 clones, 98% of them appearing once. The sample comprised T cells isolated from PBMCs. These receptors were obtained from a human donor in good health.

J is TRBJ2-3 and V is TRBV9; tentatively, D is TRBD2 (7 bases). CDR1 and CDR2 (germline): SGDLS, YYNGEE. The germline V and J ends were trimmed by 3 bases and 3 bases, with 14 bases remaining between them. This CDR3 has 15 amino acids. The CDR3 DNA reads TGTGCCAGCAGCGCCCGGGGGGCGTTGACAGATACGCAGTATTTT. Translating gives CASSARGALTDTQYF.

CDR3 in amino acids: CASSSGGGEQETQYF. CDR3 nucleotides: TGTGCCAGCAGCTCCGGGGGGGGCGAACAAGAGACCCAGTACTTC. The chain links TRBV7-3 to TRBJ2-5, with TRBD2 matching 8 bases. Germline lookup yields CDR1 SGHTA and CDR2 FQGTGA. V trimming: 4 bases; J trimming: 2 bases; junction bases outside the gene matches: 6. The CDR3 runs 15 residues.

V is TRBV4-1 and J is TRBJ2-5; D possibly corresponds to TRBD1 (5 bases). The CDR3 contains 13 residues. The germline CDR1 and CDR2 sequences are MGHRA and YSYEKL. Trimming took 1 base from V and 5 from J, leaving 8 bases between them. CDR3 loop: CASSQVRVETQYF. CDR3 bases: TGCGCCAGCAGCCAAGTCAGGGTTGAGACCCAGTACTTC.

This chain joins TRBV5-1 and TRBJ2-3, with 11 bases identical to TRBD2. The ends lost 1 base at V and 5 bases at J; junction bases unmatched: 3. This CDR3 is built from 15 residues. CDR1 is SGHRS and CDR2 is YFSETQ in the germline V gene. CDR3 coding DNA: TGCGCCAGCAGCTTGAGTCTAGCGGGAGGAGATACGCAGTATTTT. Protein product: CASSLSLAGGDTQYF.

The chain combines TRBV25-1 with TRBJ2-3; D perhaps matches TRBD2 (6 bases). The CDR3 extends over 11 amino acids. Germline V gene lookup returns CDR1 MGHDK and CDR2 SYGVNS. The V end was cut by 8 bases, the J end by 6 bases, with 9 bases between. The CDR3 protein is CASGGRDTQYF. The CDR3 nucleotides are TGTGCCAGCGGAGGGAGGGATACGCAGTATTTT.

The chain couples TRBV6-1 to TRBJ1-1; 7 bases agree with TRBD1. CDR3 length: 15 residues. The V gene end was trimmed by 2 bases and the J gene end by 5 bases; junction bases not matched to a gene: 8. Per germline, CDR1 MNHNS and CDR2 SASEGT. As DNA, the CDR3 is TGTGCCAGCAGTGAATACGCCAGGGGGAGGACTGAAGCTTTCTTT. Amino acids: CASSEYARGRTEAFF.

The chain carries TRBV29-1 and TRBJ2-1, with 15 positions matching TRBD2. V gave up 7 bases and J gave up 3 bases; unmatched junction bases: 10. The V gene's germline CDR1 is SQVTM and CDR2 ANQGSEA. This CDR3 is 17 amino acids long. In DNA, the CDR3 is TGCAGCGGGTACGGACTAGCGGGAGGGCCGGTCTACAATGAGCAGTTCTTC. It translates to CSGYGLAGGPVYNEQFF.

The gene calls are TRBV7-6 and TRBJ1-3; the D gene is possibly TRBD1 (5 bases). The germline V and J ends were trimmed by 3 bases and 0 bases, with 18 bases remaining between them. Germline V CDR1 and CDR2: SGHVS, FNYEAQ. This CDR3 region has 18 residues. The CDR3 DNA reads as TGTGCCAGCAGCTTGGGACTCTGGTCCTCTCACTCTGGAAACACCATATATTTT. Protein product: CASSLGLWSSHSGNTIYF.

V usage is TRBV4-1 and J usage is TRBJ2-5, with D perhaps TRBD2 (6 bases). The CDR3 totals 18 residues. Germline CDR1 and CDR2: MGHRA and YSYEKL. V was clipped by 0 bases and J by 5 bases, with 22 bases between them. The CDR3 here is CASSQDLMAGSSSETQYF. The CDR3 DNA reads as TGCGCCAGCAGCCAAGATCTTATGGCGGGAAGCTCGTCGGAGACCCAGTACTTC.

This clone has only one observation. The chain uses TRBV7-6 and TRBJ1-6, with 7 bases that match TRBD1. The CDR3 consists of 15 residues. V lost 5 bases and J lost 8; bases outside the gene matches: 9. Per germline, CDR1 SGHVS and CDR2 FNYEAQ. The CDR3 DNA is TGTGCCAGCAGCGCCATGGGACAGAGGGATTCACCCCTCCACTTT. This gives the protein CASSAMGQRDSPLHF.

The chain carries TRBV4-2 and TRBJ1-5, with D possibly being TRBD1 (6 bases). In germline, CDR1 is LGHNA, CDR2 YNFKEQ. This CDR3 region has 15 residues. Trimming shortened V by 1 base and J by 3 bases, and 10 bases separated the two germline ends. The CDR3 spells CASSQAGHLNQPQHF. The CDR3 region has the DNA TGTGCCAGCAGCCAAGCGGGACACCTCAATCAGCCCCAGCATTTT.

This clone was seen just once. The DNA for the CDR3 is TGCGCCAGCAGCCAAAACGACAGGGGGCCCTACGAGCAGTACTTC. This translates into CASSQNDRGPYEQYF. The chain joins TRBV4-1 to TRBJ2-7, with 10 bases matching TRBD1. This CDR3 contains 15 residues. V shed 2 bases, J shed 2 bases, and the junction held 3 bases outside the gene matches. Germline loops: CDR1 MGHRA, CDR2 YSYEKL.

The table lists this clone with a count of one. V is TRBV2 and J is TRBJ1-2, with D perhaps matching TRBD1 (5 bases). Trimming removed 4 bases from V and 4 bases from J, with 10 bases in between. In germline, CDR1 is SNHLY, CDR2 FYNNEI. The CDR3 has 13 amino acids. CDR3 in amino acids: CASSADSTYGYTF. CDR3 coding DNA: TGTGCCAGCAGTGCTGACAGCACCTATGGCTACACCTTC.

The gene calls are TRBV28 and TRBJ1-3; the D is unclear. The CDR3 has 13 amino acids. CDR1 MDHEN and CDR2 SYDVKM come from the germline V gene. V was cut by 3 bases and J by 4 bases, with 7 bases left in between. The CDR3 loop is CASSFLTGNTIYF. CDR3 in DNA: TGTGCCAGCAGTTTTCTAACCGGAAACACCATATATTTT.

The rearrangement uses TRBV5-1 and TRBJ1-2; 10 bases are a match to TRBD1. The CDR3 spans 15 residues. Germline V gene sequence: CDR1 SGHRS, CDR2 YFSETQ. J gave up 4 bases and V 4 bases, and 7 bases lay outside the gene matches. The CDR3: CASSPLGDRGYGYTF. The CDR3 coding sequence is TGCGCCAGCAGCCCCCTAGGGGACAGGGGCTATGGCTACACCTTC.

The rearrangement links TRBV6-5 to TRBJ2-7; TRBD1 matches 9 bases. The germline V gene encodes CDR1 MNHEY and CDR2 SVGAGI. V dropped 2 bases and J dropped 9; count of bases not matched to a gene: 11. The CDR3 is 15 amino acids. The CDR3 protein is CASSYEGQGLSTQYF. DNA of the CDR3: TGTGCCAGCAGTTACGAGGGACAGGGACTCTCAACGCAGTACTTC.

This clone was detected once. The J gene is TRBJ2-1, the V gene TRBV7-3; no definite D call. The germline CDR1 and CDR2 sequences are SGHTA and FQGTGA. This CDR3 is 12 amino acids long. The V end was cut by 4 bases, the J end by 6 bases, with 7 bases between. Here the CDR3 DNA reads TGTGCCAGCAGCTCCCAATCCAATGAGCAGTTCTTC. Protein sequence: CASSSQSNEQFF.

The J gene is TRBJ2-2, the V gene TRBV9; 8 bases align to TRBD1. Germline trimming cut 0 bases from V and 3 bases from J; bases unmatched to any gene: 4. CDR1 SGDLS and CDR2 YYNGEE come from the germline V gene. The length of the CDR3 is 16 residues. Here the CDR3 reads CASSVGQGKHTGELFF. The CDR3 DNA reads as TGTGCCAGCAGCGTAGGACAGGGGAAGCACACCGGGGAGCTGTTTTTT.

This chain links TRBV10-2 with TRBJ1-5; D is possibly TRBD1 (5 bases). This CDR3 region has 15 residues. Germline-derived CDR1 and CDR2 are WSHSY and SAAADI. The V gene lost 4 bases and the J gene lost 2 bases, with 12 bases spanning the gap. The CDR3 DNA is TGCGCCAGCAGTGGCCAGGGTAGGGGCAATCAGCCCCAGCATTTT. Protein: CASSGQGRGNQPQHF.

This rearrangement joins TRBV4-1 to TRBJ1-5; D might be TRBD1 (6 bases). Trimming shortened V by 4 bases and J by 2 bases, and 12 bases separated the two germline ends. This CDR3 spans 15 amino acids. Germline values: CDR1 MGHRA, CDR2 YSYEKL. The CDR3 spells CASSPGGGRNQPQHF. In nucleotides, the CDR3 is TGCGCCAGCAGCCCCGGGGGGGGGCGCAATCAGCCCCAGCATTTT.

The chain employs TRBV28 and TRBJ1-3; D perhaps matches TRBD1 (6 bases). The CDR3 runs to 13 residues. Germline V gives CDR1 MDHEN, CDR2 SYDVKM. V was pared by 7 bases and J by 6 bases, with 13 bases between. CDR3 in DNA: TGTGCCAGCATTCCACAGGGCGAAAACACCATATATTTT. Its protein is CASIPQGENTIYF.